This paragraph covers one TCR beta chain sequence. Its cognate antigen has yet to be identified. No per-base quality is available; no much larger clone lies one base away. This entry is derived from a study of T-cell memory formation after mild COVID-19 (dated by TCRdb to the early 2020s). For the study in its entirety: Most TCR sequence clusters were specific to one of the two donors. Two young, previously healthy adult volunteers made up the cohort, one male and one female. T-cell clones expanding and contracting after mild COVID-19 in a couple of donors were tracked by longitudinal TCRalpha and TCRbeta repertoire sequencing.

Sequencing relied on an Illumina NovaSeq 6000. Using 5'RACE with constant-segment primers, TCRalpha and TCRbeta cDNA libraries were constructed, with sample barcodes and unique molecular identifiers added in the process. Trizol reagent was used to extract RNA from every sample. Libraries were amplified in two PCR steps, with a second sample barcode and Illumina TruSeq adapters added in the second step. Sequencing of libraries was performed on an Illumina NovaSeq with 2 x 150 bp paired-end reads. The authors' pipeline ran thus. The reads were demultiplexed and collapsed into UMI-guided consensus sequences using migec v1.2.7. Using mixcr v2.1.11, UMI consensuses were aligned to TRA and TRB V and J templates and then assembled into clonotypes. Clonotypes were classified as expanded or contracted when called significant by both edgeR and NoisET, with noise models trained on biological replicates. For edgeR calls, the thresholds were a false discovery rate-adjusted p below 0.01 and a log2 fold-change of 1. As an exploratory analysis of dynamics, max-normalized trajectories of the 1000 most abundant clonotypes were examined with PCA combined with hierarchical clustering. Each responding clone was given a CD4 or CD8 phenotype based on the CD4+ and CD8+ repertoires, which had been sequenced separately. The public reads were reprocessed in TCRdb via fastp at Q25 and MiXCR, keeping in-frame beta chains. Each entry is one CDR3 protein sequence, shown with its most common DNA and genes. TCRdb, not the authors, supplied the V and J calls. Here the sample has some 130,000 distinct CDR3 sequences; approximately 15% occur a single time. Around 14% of the sample lies in the top ten.

From the cysteine through the phenylalanine, the CDR3 covers 14 amino acids. The CDR3 DNA has 42 bases and is translated from base 1. The germline V gene gives CDR1 as SGHVS and CDR2 as FQNEAQ. For this chain, trimming is 5 bases at the V end and 6 bases at the J end, and the number of junction bases without a gene match is 4. Ficoll-Paque density gradient centrifugation was used to isolate PBMCs. Overall study outcomes, separate from this receptor: Clones contracting from day 15 to 85 had balanced CD4/CD8 phenotypes, while a second wave expanding from day 15 to 37 was biased towards CD4+. The study included only a couple of mild cases, and larger cohorts that include severe cases with pre-infection samples were judged to be necessary. SARS-CoV-2 specificity was not confirmed for the second-wave clones peaking on day 37. Contracting CD4+ clones appeared mostly in the CM and EM memory subsets, whereas CD8+ clones were enriched in EMRA. Some responding clones were found in pre-infection memory, which suggests that pre-existing cross-reactive memory T cells took part in the SARS-CoV-2 response.

Sequences were obtained from PBMCs or a T cell subset sorted from them (not recorded which). The clonotype was recovered from an adult woman who had mild COVID-19 (a few samples of this study predate the infection). The sample titles of this study are shuffled in the database, so cell type and time point are left out; the donor was told from shared clones. This receptor chain uses TRBV7-8 and TRBJ2-2; TRBD1 matches 9 bases in the middle. The nucleotide sequence reads as follows: TGTGCCAGCAGCGTTACAGGGGGCTCCGGGGAGCTGTTTTTT. The resulting protein is CASSVTGGSGELFF.